Below, 9 T cell receptor beta chains from the same sample are listed, as sequenced in a study of blood T cell repertoires in COVID-19. This table comes from immunoSEQ multiplex PCR, and its TCRdb copy is limited to in-frame clones, with some not included. The data show a few hundred thousand clones, 88% seen once. The sequenced material came from PBMCs or T cells enriched from blood (not recorded which). Source of these receptors: a woman in her fifties or sixties who had recovered from COVID-19.

The chain employs TRBV18 and TRBJ2-7; the match to TRBD1 covers 10 bases. CDR3 size: 15 residues. The V segment lost 2 bases and the J segment 5 bases; nucleotides outside the gene matches: 6. Germline values: CDR1 KGHSH, CDR2 LQKENI. The CDR3 DNA follows: TGTGCCAGCTCACCATTGCCGACAGGGGGCAACGAGCAGTACTTC. Protein sequence: CASSPLPTGGNEQYF.

The chain uses TRBV5-1 and TRBJ1-4, with a weak D call TRBD1 (5 bases). Looked up from germline, CDR1 is SGHRS and CDR2 is YFSETQ. The CDR3 is made up of 14 amino acids. Trimming removed 0 bases at V and 6 bases at J, with 9 bases between. CDR3 coding DNA: TGCGCCAGCAGCTTGGCCAGGGTTGATGAAAAACTGTTTTTT. It yields the protein CASSLARVDEKLFF.

The CDR3 bases are TGTGCCACCAGTGGTAACCCGGGACAGGGAGAATATGGCTACACCTTC. Translated: CATSGNPGQGEYGYTF. The chain employs TRBV24-1 and TRBJ1-2; the match to TRBD1 covers 9 bases. V was clipped by 5 bases and J by 5 bases; unmatched bases: 11. This CDR3 comprises 16 residues. Germline V gene data show CDR1 as KGHDR and CDR2 as SFDVKD.

V and J are TRBV5-1 and TRBJ1-1; 7 positions agree with TRBD1. The trim removed 4 bases at V and 6 bases at J, leaving 9 bases unmatched. Germline V CDR1 and CDR2: SGHRS, YFSETQ. The CDR3 consists of 14 residues. The CDR3 nucleotides are TGCGCCAGCAGCCCGGCACAGGGGATCCCTGAAGCTTTCTTT. This encodes CASSPAQGIPEAFF.

The rearrangement joins TRBV7-2 to TRBJ1-5; the D is unclear. Between the trimmed V and J ends, which lost 4 bases and 5 bases, there was a span of 9 bases. The CDR3 is 13 residues long. CDR1 and CDR2 from the germline V gene are SGHTA and FQGNSA. The CDR3 DNA is TGTGCCAGCAGCTACGGTCTCGATCAGCCCCAGCATTTT. Amino acid sequence: CASSYGLDQPQHF.

This clone has only one observation. This sequence joins TRBV6-5 and TRBJ2-1; 7 nucleotides align to TRBD1. Germline-derived CDR1 and CDR2 are MNHEY and SVGAGI. The CDR3 length is 15 residues. Unmatched junction bases numbered 6, after V lost 7 bases and J lost 0 bases. For the CDR3, the DNA is TGTGCCAGCAACCCGACAGGGAGCTCCTACAATGAGCAGTTCTTC. The encoded protein is CASNPTGSSYNEQFF.

The genes are TRBV6-5 and TRBJ2-7; a possible D gene is TRBD1 (5 bases). This CDR3 is built from 13 residues. Between the trimmed V and J ends, which lost 7 bases and 3 bases, there was a span of 13 bases. Germline loops: CDR1 MNHEY, CDR2 SVGAGI. CDR3 protein: CASTRVESYEQYF. The CDR3 nucleotides read TGTGCCAGCACCAGGGTGGAGAGCTACGAGCAGTACTTC.

V is TRBV21-1 and J is TRBJ2-2; the table's D gene call, TRBD2, was not cross checked with the DNA. TRBV21-1 is flagged as a pseudogene. The length of the CDR3 is 14 residues. The CDR3 is CASSKGGRTGELFF. DNA of the CDR3: TGTGCCAGCAGCAAAGGAGGGAGAACCGGGGAGCTGTTTTTT.

V is TRBV4-1 and J is TRBJ2-5; possible D gene TRBD1, 6 bases. Trimming removed 2 bases at V and 2 bases at J, with 9 bases between. In germline, CDR1 is MGHRA, CDR2 YSYEKL. This CDR3 comprises 14 residues. The CDR3 loop reads CASSQTGLQETQYF. The DNA of the CDR3 is TGCGCCAGCAGCCAAACAGGGCTACAAGAGACCCAGTACTTC.